This TCR beta chain was documented in a study of shared clonotypes between healthy human individuals. Germline values: CDR1 PRHDT, CDR2 FYEKMQ (reference sequence). Trimming cost V 6 bases and J 1 base, with 9 bases left between them. The CDR3 extends over 13 amino acids. This clone was picked up one time. Its specificity is unknown. The naive CD8 subset, CD45RO-negative cells positively selected for CCR7, excluded terminally differentiated effector memory CD45RA+ cells. Authors' methods: Filtering of immunoSEQ junctional sequences could not match full-length read filtering. TCRdb's table, derived via immunoSEQ multiplex PCR, lists solely in-frame clones and lacks some. V, J and clone size derive from that table, while D and trimming were established from the DNA sequence. The sample carries about 700,000 clones, 92% recorded once. Study outcomes and limitations: Clonotypes not shared had lower generation probabilities than those common to all four donors. Tissues were not sampled, only blood, and their repertoires likely differ. Generally, estimated richness proved larger in naive subsets than it did in memory subsets.

The chain carries TRBV13 and TRBJ1-1; TRBD1 might be the D (6 bases). This TCR came from a man aged 30-40 years in good health. Sequences were obtained from naive CD8+ T cells sorted from blood. The DNA of the CDR3 is TGTGCCAGCAGTTCAGGGGAGAACACTGAAGCTTTCTTT. It encodes CASSSGENTEAFF.